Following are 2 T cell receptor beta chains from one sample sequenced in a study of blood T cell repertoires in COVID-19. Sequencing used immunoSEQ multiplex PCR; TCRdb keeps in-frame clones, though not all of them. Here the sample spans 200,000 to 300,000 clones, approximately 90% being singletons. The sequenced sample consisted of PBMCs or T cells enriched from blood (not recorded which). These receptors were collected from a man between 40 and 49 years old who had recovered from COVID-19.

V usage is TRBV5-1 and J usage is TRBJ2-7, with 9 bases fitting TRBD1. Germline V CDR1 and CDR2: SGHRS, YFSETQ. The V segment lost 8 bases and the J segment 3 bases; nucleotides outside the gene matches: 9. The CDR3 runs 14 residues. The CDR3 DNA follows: TGCGCCAGTTCACCGGGACAGGGAGGCTACGAGCAGTACTTC. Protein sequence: CASSPGQGGYEQYF.

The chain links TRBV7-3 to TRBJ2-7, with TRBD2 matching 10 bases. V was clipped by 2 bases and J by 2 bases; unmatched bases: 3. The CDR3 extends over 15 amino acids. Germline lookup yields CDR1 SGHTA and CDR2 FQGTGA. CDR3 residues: CASSLSSGSPYEQYF. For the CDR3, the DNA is TGTGCCAGCAGCTTATCTAGCGGGAGTCCCTACGAGCAGTACTTC.